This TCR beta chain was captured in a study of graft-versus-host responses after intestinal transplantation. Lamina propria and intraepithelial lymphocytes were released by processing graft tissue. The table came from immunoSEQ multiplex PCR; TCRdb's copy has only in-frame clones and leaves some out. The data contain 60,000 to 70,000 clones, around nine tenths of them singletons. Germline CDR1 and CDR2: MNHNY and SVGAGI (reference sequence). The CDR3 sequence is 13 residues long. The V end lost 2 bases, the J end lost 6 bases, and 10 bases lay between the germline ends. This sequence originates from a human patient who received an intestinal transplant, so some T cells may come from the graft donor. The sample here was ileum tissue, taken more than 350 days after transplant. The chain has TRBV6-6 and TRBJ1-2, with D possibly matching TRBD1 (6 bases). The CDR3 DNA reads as TGTGCCAGCAGTTACGGGGGGGCTGATGGCTACACCTTC. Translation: CASSYGGADGYTF.